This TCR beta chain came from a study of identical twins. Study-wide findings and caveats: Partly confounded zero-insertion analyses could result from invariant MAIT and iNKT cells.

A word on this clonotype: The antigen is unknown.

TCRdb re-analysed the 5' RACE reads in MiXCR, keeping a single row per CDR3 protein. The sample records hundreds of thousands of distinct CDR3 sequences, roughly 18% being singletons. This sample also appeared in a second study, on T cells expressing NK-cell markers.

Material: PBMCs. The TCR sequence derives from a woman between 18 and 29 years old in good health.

CDR3 in amino acids: CATSDPTSGRAYEQFF. CDR3 DNA: TGTGCCACCAGTGACCCGACTAGCGGGAGGGCTTATGAGCAGTTCTTC. The J gene is TRBJ2-1, the V gene TRBV24-1; 14 nucleotides match TRBD2. From germline, CDR1 is KGHDR and CDR2 SFDVKD. CDR3 size: 16 residues. V trimming: 4 bases; J trimming: 8 bases; junction bases outside the gene matches: 6.